This T cell receptor beta chain originates from a study of CXCR3-negative and CXCR3-positive naive CD8 T cells. Study as a whole: The libraries yielded roughly 150 million TRB reads, about 1.5 +/- 0.3 million each. General study results and limits: The study found that naive CXCR3-negative and CXCR3-positive cells shared TRBV-TRBJ usage, while memory cells differed.

Turning to this clonotype: What it binds is not known.

This CDR3 is 14 amino acids long. The V gene's germline CDR1 is SQVTM and CDR2 ANQGSEA. The libraries of TRB cDNA were constructed through 5' RACE using UMI labels. TCRdb reanalyzed the 5' RACE reads, giving one entry per CDR3 protein sequence and no DNA. The ten most abundant clones cover roughly 1.5% of a sample with over 80,000 distinct CDR3 sequences. Sequenced input: naive CXCR3- CD8+ T cells from blood. Regarding subset: CD45RO-CCR7+CD27+CD95- naive CD8+ T cells lacking CXCR3 (TNR3-). V gene TRBV29-1 combines with J gene TRBJ2-2; TCRdb's D gene call, TRBD1, goes unchecked for lack of DNA. The clonotype comes from a human donor in good health. Some clones in this sample may be carry-over from other donors' samples. CDR3 region: CSVEGQGKTGELFF.